This TCR beta chain was identified in a study of T cell repertoires in cytomegalovirus infection (dated by TCRdb to between 2019 and 2020). Notes on the research overall: Donor HLA type was relevant to the analysis, as public TCR beta signatures indicated carriage of CMV infection together with the matching HLA type. General findings and caveats noted by the study authors: The ex vivo response was dominated by HLA-C-restricted CMV-specific TCR beta clonotypes, which also provided the single most frequent clonotype in two of eight donors. In both this cohort and an independent cohort of more than 350 donors, the cumulative frequency of public TCR beta family members distinguished carriers of CMV infection plus the relevant HLA type.

Sequencing was performed on an Illumina HiSeq 1500. TCRdb reworked the public reads: Q25 trimming with fastp, MiXCR clone assembly, productive beta chains retained. All rows with the same CDR3 protein become a single entry with the most common DNA and genes. Counted in this sample were about 680,000 distinct CDR3 sequences; 24% of them appeared once. Around 7.6% of the sample is taken by the ten largest. A note on this clonotype: There is no known antigen for this receptor. It has no much larger one-base neighbor in the sample; base qualities were not kept.

According to the germline V gene, CDR1 reads SQVTM and CDR2 reads ANQGSEA. From the cysteine through the phenylalanine, the CDR3 covers 16 amino acids. The retained sequence is limited to the CDR3, 48 bases, with the frame set at the first base. Germline trimming amounts to 2 bases on V and 7 bases on J, with 13 as the count of junction bases outside the gene matches. Material: CD8+ T cells from PBMCs. This TCR was recovered from a human donor in good health (CMV status not recorded). Some clones in this sample may be carry-over from other donors' samples. The rearranged segments are TRBV29-1 and TRBJ2-5, with 10 middle bases fitting TRBD1. For the CDR3, the sequence is CSVEPRPDRGKGTQYF. The bases are TGCAGCGTTGAACCGCGCCCGGACAGGGGGAAAGGGACCCAGTACTTC.